This T cell receptor (beta chain) was identified during a study of cytomegalovirus exposure and HLA in healthy donors. Looking at the study overall: The 120 or so validation repertoires used a platform that matched the one used for the approximately 690 first-cohort repertoires, as a later analysis reported.

Overall study results and limits: In vitro confirmation showed a few CMV-associated chains to be CMV antigen specific.

Concerning this clone itself: Its antigen is unidentified.

Germline values: CDR1 MDHEN, CDR2 SYDVKM. The CDR3 covers 16 residues. Germline trimming cut 2 bases from V and 3 bases from J; bases unmatched to any gene: 7. The data were produced by immunoSEQ multiplex PCR, yet TCRdb's version contains in-frame clones alone and is incomplete. Among roughly 300,000 clones listed, roughly 90% were seen once. This sequence originates from a woman under 30 in good health and CMV-seronegative. The J gene is TRBJ2-7, the V gene TRBV28; 10 nucleotides align to TRBD2. The source material was PBMCs. CDR3 nucleotides: TGTGCCAGCAGTTTAGGATTAGCGGGAGGTTTCTACGAGCAGTACTTC. Protein product: CASSLGLAGGFYEQYF.